This entry lists 22 T cell receptor beta chains sequenced from one sample in a study of blood T cell repertoires in COVID-19. The assay was immunoSEQ multiplex PCR, and TCRdb's table has in-frame clones only and misses some. The top ten hold approximately 8% of the sample, which has around 140,000 clones, approximately 80% seen once. The sequencing sample was made of peripheral blood. These receptor sequences come from a human donor in a cohort sampled during active COVID-19.

V is TRBV24-1 and J is TRBJ2-5; D gene unclear. V was trimmed by 4 bases and J by 9 bases, leaving 8 bases between them. The CDR3 consists of 11 residues. Germline V gene data show CDR1 as KGHDR and CDR2 as SFDVKD. For the CDR3, the DNA is TGTGCCACCAGTGACCCGGTTGCCCAGTACTTC. Protein sequence: CATSDPVAQYF.

The rearrangement joins TRBV3-1 (or the pseudogene TRBV3-2) to TRBJ2-7, with 15 bases matching TRBD2. Germline CDR1 and CDR2: LGHDT and YNNKEL (reference sequence). V shed 7 bases, J shed 2 bases, and the junction held 6 bases outside the gene matches. The CDR3 sequence is 16 residues long. The CDR3 loop is CASTGLAGGNPYEQYF. The CDR3 DNA sequence: TGTGCCAGCACCGGACTAGCGGGAGGGAATCCCTACGAGCAGTACTTC.

This rearrangement joins TRBV12-5 to TRBJ2-1; 9 nucleotides align to TRBD1. The V and J ends lost 4 bases and 9 bases, in that order; junction bases with no gene match: 16. The CDR3 contains 17 residues. Germline-derived CDR1 and CDR2 are LGHNT and FRNRAP. The CDR3 reads CASGSTPLGQGNSEQFF. CDR3 bases: TGTGCTAGTGGTTCCACGCCCTTGGGACAGGGCAACAGTGAGCAGTTCTTC.

This clone was observed a handful of times. V is TRBV5-1 and J is TRBJ2-1; no definite D call. Looked up from germline, CDR1 is SGHRS and CDR2 is YFSETQ. Trimming left V 1 base short and J 8 bases short, with 10 bases between. The CDR3 loop spans 13 amino acids. CDR3 amino acids: CASSLYRSDEQFF. The CDR3 DNA reads TGCGCCAGCAGCTTGTATAGGAGCGATGAGCAGTTCTTC.

CDR3 amino acids: CASSLSGSQPQHF. Written as DNA, the CDR3 is TGCGCCAGCAGCTTGTCGGGGTCTCAGCCCCAGCATTTT. This chain links TRBV5-1 with TRBJ1-5; the D is unclear. V lost 1 base and J lost 6, with 8 bases in between. CDR3 size: 13 residues. Germline V lookup: CDR1 SGHRS, CDR2 YFSETQ.

This clone was picked up one time. The gene calls are TRBV5-6 and TRBJ1-6; D unresolved. Germline CDR1 SGHDT, CDR2 YYEEEE. This CDR3 has 14 residues. The V gene lost 5 bases and the J gene lost 10 bases, with 16 bases spanning the gap. In DNA form, the CDR3 reads TGTGCCAGCAGTCCGTTAGGATCCGGGTCACCCCTCCACTTT. This sequence encodes CASSPLGSGSPLHF.

V is TRBV4-3 and J is TRBJ2-1, with 10 bases identical to TRBD2. Germline V CDR1 and CDR2: LGHNA, YSLEER. CDR3 size: 14 residues. The V gene end was trimmed by 2 bases and the J gene end by 6 bases; junction bases not matched to a gene: 1. CDR3 residues: CASSQSSGSNEQFF. In nucleotides, the CDR3 is TGCGCCAGCAGCCAATCTAGCGGGAGCAATGAGCAGTTCTTC.

The chain links TRBV7-9 to TRBJ2-3; TRBD1 is a possible D gene (5 bases). Germline assignment: CDR1 SEHNR and CDR2 FQNEAQ (reference sequence). Trimming removed 5 bases at V and 2 bases at J, with 11 bases between. CDR3 size: 14 residues. This CDR3 is CASSPDINTDTQYF. In DNA form, the CDR3 reads TGTGCCAGCAGCCCGGACATAAACACAGATACGCAGTATTTT. Filled out from reference TRBV7-9 and TRBJ2-3, the complete variable domain reads DTGVSQNPRHKITKRGQNVTFRCDPISEHNRLYWYRQTLGQGPEFLTYFQNEAQLEKSRLLSDRFSAERPKGSFSTLEIQRTEQGDSAMYLCASSPDINTDTQYFGPGTRLTVL.

The CDR3 spells CASRTQQDEQYF. The CDR3 DNA sequence: TGTGCCAGCAGAACCCAACAGGACGAGCAGTACTTC. The V gene is TRBV6-5, the J gene TRBJ2-7; a possible D gene is TRBD1 (5 bases). The length of the CDR3 is 12 residues. The V and J ends lost 6 bases and 5 bases respectively, with 11 bases between them. Germline-derived CDR1 and CDR2 are MNHEY and SVGAGI.

The chain links TRBV5-6 to TRBJ2-7; 10 bases line up with TRBD1. From germline, CDR1 is SGHDT and CDR2 YYEEEE. Trimming at V came to 5 bases and at J to 2 bases, leaving 7 bases not matched to a gene. The CDR3 length is 15 residues. In DNA, the CDR3 is TGTGCCAGCAGTTCGGCTGGGACAGGGGCCTACGAGCAGTACTTC. This encodes CASSSAGTGAYEQYF.

This chain connects TRBV7-8 to TRBJ2-1; 7 bases map to TRBD2. V dropped 3 bases and J dropped 8; count of bases not matched to a gene: 7. The CDR3 is 14 residues long. In germline, CDR1 is SGHVS, CDR2 FQNEAQ. CDR3 amino acids: CASSLGGSAYEQFF. CDR3 coding DNA: TGTGCCAGCAGCTTGGGAGGGAGTGCATATGAGCAGTTCTTC.

The chain has TRBV10-1 and TRBJ1-5; tentatively, D is TRBD1 (5 bases). There are 12 residues in the CDR3. The germline gives CDR1 WNHNN, CDR2 SYGVQD (reference sequence). Trimming removed 7 bases at V and 7 bases at J, with 11 bases between. The DNA for the CDR3 is TGCGCCAGCATGTATAGGGGACAGCCCCAGCATTTT. Amino acid sequence: CASMYRGQPQHF.

This clone showed up just a few times. This sequence joins TRBV7-2 and TRBJ2-5; possibly TRBD2 for D (6 bases). This CDR3 region has 13 residues. V gave up 4 bases and J gave up 5 bases, with 11 bases separating them. The V gene's germline CDR1 is SGHTA and CDR2 FQGNSA. In DNA, the CDR3 is TGTGCCAGCAGCTCGGGACTGCGGGAGACCCAGTACTTC. Translation gives CASSSGLRETQYF.

The chain has TRBV7-2 and TRBJ1-4, with TRBD1 identical over 8 bases. CDR1 is SGHTA, CDR2 FQGNSA, per germline. The CDR3 runs 15 residues. Trimming at V came to 4 bases and at J to 0 bases, leaving 1 base not matched to a gene. Written as DNA, the CDR3 is TGTGCCAGCAGCTGGGGACAGGCAACTAATGAAAAACTGTTTTTT. It encodes CASSWGQATNEKLFF.

The V and J genes are TRBV11-3 and TRBJ2-5; 8 bases fit TRBD1. Unmatched junction bases numbered 8, after V lost 5 bases and J lost 3 bases. CDR1 and CDR2 (germline): SGHNT, YENEEA. The CDR3 is made up of 15 amino acids. The DNA for the CDR3 is TGTGCCAGCAGCACCAGGACAGGGAGAGAAGAGACCCAGTACTTC. Translating gives CASSTRTGREETQYF.

The rearrangement links TRBV5-3 to TRBJ1-4; the D gene is possibly TRBD1 (5 bases). TRBV5-3 is sorted into the ORF group, with uncertain function. CDR3 length: 14 amino acids. Trimming took off 8 bases at V and 6 bases at J, with 17 bases between the two ends. The CDR3, as DNA: TGTGCCAGTAAGGGGCAGGGCGGAGATGAAAAACTGTTTTTT. Translating gives CASKGQGGDEKLFF.

The rearrangement uses TRBV18 and TRBJ1-3; D unclear. Germline V gene sequence: CDR1 KGHSH, CDR2 LQKENI. Trimming pared 5 bases from V and 4 bases from J, leaving 24 bases between. The CDR3 length is 18 residues. The CDR3 DNA follows: TGTGCCAGCTCAGCCTCGGGATCCCAGGTAGCAGGAGGAAACACCATATATTTT. As protein: CASSASGSQVAGGNTIYF. The whole variable domain, filled in from reference TRBV18 and TRBJ1-3, reads NAGVMQNPRHLVRRRGQEARLRCSPMKGHSHVYWYRQLPEEGLKFMVYLQKENIIDESGMPKERFSAEFPKEGPSILRIQQVVRGDSAAYFCASSASGSQVAGGNTIYFGEGSWLTVV.

This clone was seen a few times. The chain has TRBV25-1 and TRBJ2-7; 9 bases match TRBD1. V was clipped by 3 bases and J by 5 bases; unmatched bases: 14. The CDR3 extends over 17 amino acids. Germline lookup yields CDR1 MGHDK and CDR2 SYGVNS. The CDR3 nucleotides read TGTGCCAGCAGTGACTTTCCCGGGACAGGGCAACTCAACGAGCAGTACTTC. It codes for CASSDFPGTGQLNEQYF.

The V gene is TRBV28, the J gene TRBJ2-6; 8 positions match TRBD1. V shed 6 bases and J 0 bases; nucleotides not matched to a gene: 4. The CDR3 sequence is 16 residues long. Germline CDR1 is MDHEN and CDR2 is SYDVKM. Here the CDR3 reads CASRRDRSSGANVLTF. CDR3 sequence (DNA): TGTGCCAGCAGGAGGGACAGGTCCTCTGGGGCCAACGTCCTGACTTTC.

The CDR3 DNA reads as TGTGCCAGCAGCCTTGATCGGACAGGGGCAAACACCATATATTTT. The encoded protein is CASSLDRTGANTIYF. This sequence joins TRBV7-2 and TRBJ1-3; 9 bases fit TRBD1. This CDR3 contains 15 residues. Trimming removed 5 bases from V and 6 bases from J; junction bases left unmatched: 8. In germline, CDR1 is SGHTA, CDR2 FQGNSA.

The V call is TRBV6-2 or TRBV6-3, the J call TRBJ2-1; TRBD1 matches 10 bases. Germline V gene lookup returns CDR1 MNHEY and CDR2 SVGEGT. With V trimmed by 3 bases and J by 5 bases, 13 bases remained unmatched. The CDR3 consists of 18 residues. The CDR3 sequence is CASSYDPAGTGDDNEQFF. CDR3 in DNA: TGTGCCAGCAGTTATGATCCTGCCGGGACAGGGGACGACAATGAGCAGTTCTTC.

V gene TRBV4-3 combines with J gene TRBJ2-7; 8 bases agree with TRBD1. The CDR3 runs 14 residues. Unmatched junction bases numbered 4, after V lost 4 bases and J lost 2 bases. Germline V gene lookup returns CDR1 LGHNA and CDR2 YSLEER. CDR3 sequence reads: CASSLGQGPYEQYF. CDR3 DNA sequence: TGCGCCAGCAGCCTCGGACAGGGTCCCTACGAGCAGTACTTC.